This TCR beta chain is drawn from a study of cytomegalovirus exposure and HLA in healthy donors. Whole-study context: The Caucasian-associated ancestry cluster held 65% to 85% of roughly 370 genotyped donors. The study's findings and limits: The study put about 180 TCR beta chains on its list as cytomegalovirus-associated. Relative to equally common others, HLA-associated TCR beta chains showed greater clonal expansion in a later analysis. The authors later linked a missense DCLRE1C variant to TCR beta V- and J-gene trimming.

Germline assignment: CDR1 SGHAT and CDR2 FQDESV (reference sequence). V dropped 2 bases and J dropped 5; count of bases not matched to a gene: 4. This CDR3 contains 14 residues. A multiplex PCR was run with 60 Vbeta primers and 13 Jbeta primers. Some clones are missing from TCRdb's copy, which holds only in-frame ones; the method was immunoSEQ multiplex PCR. The sample lists approximately 140,000 clones, around 80% occurring once. As to this clone: Its matching antigen is unknown.

The sequence was obtained from a man between 35 and 55 years old in good health and CMV-seronegative. This chain links TRBV11-1 with TRBJ2-5; 8 bases are a match to TRBD1. The sequencing sample was made of PBMCs. The CDR3 coding sequence is TGTGCCAGCAGCTTACAGGGGGCGGGGGAGACCCAGTACTTC. Protein: CASSLQGAGETQYF.